The 17 T cell receptor beta chains given below trace back to one sample, sequenced in a study of T cell responses to AZD1222 COVID-19 vaccine. The assay was immunoSEQ multiplex PCR, and TCRdb's table has in-frame clones only and misses some. The sample lists 110,000 or so clones, over 75% occurring once. The sample in question was peripheral blood, obtained 28 days after the second dose of the MenACWY control vaccine. These receptors were taken from an adult who received the MenACWY meningococcal vaccine as a control.

This chain joins TRBV6-2 or TRBV6-3 and TRBJ2-1; 8 bases line up with TRBD1. This CDR3 region has 11 residues. Germline CDR1 and CDR2: MNHEY and SVGEGT. Trimming at V came to 5 bases and at J to 11 bases, leaving 2 bases not matched to a gene. CDR3 sequence: CASSRTGKQFF. CDR3 DNA sequence: TGTGCCAGCAGTCGGACAGGGAAGCAGTTCTTC.

The chain links TRBV7-9 to TRBJ1-2; 10 bases are shared with TRBD1. The CDR3 consists of 15 residues. Germline V lookup: CDR1 SEHNR, CDR2 FQNEAQ (reference sequence). Trimming at V came to 5 bases and at J to 4 bases, leaving 7 bases not matched to a gene. The chain's CDR3 is CASSPDRGDGYGYTF. The CDR3 bases are TGTGCCAGCAGCCCGGACAGGGGGGATGGCTATGGCTACACCTTC.

Concerning this clone: Other DNA sequences within the sample encode an identical CDR3. This chain connects TRBV10-3 to TRBJ2-2, with D perhaps matching TRBD1 or TRBD2 (5 bases each). Germline loops: CDR1 ENHRY, CDR2 SYGVKD. The CDR3 spans 14 residues. The germline V and J ends were trimmed by 6 bases and 1 base, with 9 bases remaining between them. CDR3 residues: CAIRGDGNTGELFF. CDR3 DNA sequence: TGTGCCATCAGGGGGGACGGGAACACCGGGGAGCTGTTTTTT.

The V and J genes are TRBV19 and TRBJ2-5; D gene ambiguous. The V end was cut by 9 bases, the J end by 7 bases, with 15 bases between. This CDR3 region has 12 residues. Germline lookup yields CDR1 LNHDA and CDR2 SQIVND (reference sequence). CDR3 region: CASRGSSGTQYF. CDR3 sequence (DNA): TGTGCCAGCAGAGGCAGCAGTGGGACCCAGTACTTC.

V is TRBV4-1 and J is TRBJ2-2, with D unresolved. From germline, CDR1 is MGHRA and CDR2 YSYEKL. V was pared by 0 bases and J by 8 bases, with 10 bases between. The CDR3 loop spans 14 amino acids. For the CDR3, the DNA is TGCGCCAGCAGCCAAGATGGATTTAGAGGGGAGCTGTTTTTT. Translating gives CASSQDGFRGELFF.

V is TRBV18 and J is TRBJ1-6; D uncertain. The CDR3 sequence is 13 residues long. The germline gives CDR1 KGHSH, CDR2 LQKENI. V was clipped by 5 bases and J by 7 bases, with 9 bases between them. The CDR3 bases are TGTGCCAGCTCAGGAAACGACAATTCACCCCTCCACTTT. Protein product: CASSGNDNSPLHF.

This clone was counted a few times. The chain employs TRBV19 and TRBJ1-6; TRBD1 aligns across 10 bases. The CDR3 contains 15 residues. The junction had 4 bases not matched to a gene; V was cut back by 3 bases and J by 8 bases. CDR1 LNHDA and CDR2 SQIVND come from the germline V gene (reference sequence). DNA for the CDR3: TGTGCCAGTAGTATTAGGGGACAGGGGTATTCACCCCTCCACTTT. As protein: CASSIRGQGYSPLHF.

This chain connects TRBV28 to TRBJ1-2, with D perhaps TRBD1 (5 bases). Trimming stripped 3 bases from V and 4 bases from J, with 12 bases between. Germline CDR1 MDHEN, CDR2 SYDVKM. This CDR3 has 14 amino acids. The CDR3 protein is CASSLPGDRYGYTF. DNA for the CDR3: TGTGCCAGCAGTTTGCCGGGGGATCGCTATGGCTACACCTTC.

This clone occurred a few times. The chain carries TRBV5-6 and TRBJ1-2; tentative D call: TRBD1 (5 bases). The germline CDR1 and CDR2 sequences are SGHDT and YYEEEE. Trimming stripped 0 bases from V and 7 bases from J, with 7 bases between. The CDR3 length is 12 residues. The CDR3 is CASSLGQGGYTF. CDR3 bases: TGTGCCAGCAGCTTGGGGCAGGGTGGCTACACCTTC.

The V gene is TRBV12-3 or TRBV12-4, the J gene TRBJ1-4; D call uncertain. The CDR3 totals 13 residues. Deletions cut 10 bases from V and 6 bases from J, with 15 bases between. The CDR3 region has the DNA TGTGCCACTCGAATACGGGGAGATGAAAAACTGTTTTTT. As protein: CATRIRGDEKLFF.

This chain connects TRBV3-1 (or the pseudogene TRBV3-2) to TRBJ1-1; 8 positions match TRBD1. Germline values: CDR1 LGHDT, CDR2 YNNKEL (reference sequence). After removal of 4 bases from V and 6 bases from J, the junction contained 4 bases not matched to a gene. The CDR3 is made up of 13 amino acids. The CDR3 DNA follows: TGTGCCAGCAGCCGGACAGGGATGCCTGAAGCTTTCTTT. Protein: CASSRTGMPEAFF.

The V gene is TRBV12-3 or TRBV12-4, the J gene TRBJ1-2, with TRBD1 identical over 8 bases. The CDR3 sequence is 13 residues long. The ends lost 6 bases at V and 6 bases at J; junction bases unmatched: 6. The CDR3 loop reads CASSPRGRHGYTF. The DNA for the CDR3 is TGTGCCAGCAGCCCCAGGGGGCGCCATGGCTACACCTTC.

V gene TRBV10-1 combines with J gene TRBJ2-3; TRBD1 matches at 7 bases. Germline lookup yields CDR1 WNHNN and CDR2 SYGVQD (reference sequence). J gave up 4 bases and V 4 bases, and 2 bases lay outside the gene matches. The CDR3 has 13 residues. The CDR3 DNA reads TGCGCCAGCAGTGGAGACAGGGCAGATACGCAGTATTTT. Translation gives CASSGDRADTQYF.

The chain uses TRBV5-4 and TRBJ1-1; D unclear. Trimming took off 7 bases at V and 3 bases at J, with 13 bases between the two ends. Germline CDR1 is SGHNT and CDR2 is YYREEE (reference sequence). This CDR3 comprises 13 residues. The CDR3 protein is CASCQERYTEAFF. The CDR3 DNA reads as TGTGCCAGCTGCCAAGAACGGTACACTGAAGCTTTCTTT.

J is TRBJ2-7 and V is TRBV6-2 or TRBV6-3; 8 bases fit TRBD1. The CDR3 has 14 amino acids. CDR1 and CDR2 from the germline V gene are MNHEY and SVGEGT. The V gene end was trimmed by 5 bases and the J gene end by 0 bases; junction bases not matched to a gene: 3. The CDR3 region is CASSPGQGSYEQYV. CDR3 DNA: TGTGCCAGCAGTCCCGGACAGGGCTCCTACGAGCAGTACGTC.

The chain carries TRBV5-1 and TRBJ2-7; 9 bases are a match to TRBD1. The V gene's germline CDR1 is SGHRS and CDR2 YFSETQ. This CDR3 spans 14 amino acids. J gave up 6 bases and V 5 bases, and 9 bases lay outside the gene matches. As DNA, the CDR3 is TGCGCCAGCAGTCCCGGGACAGGGTTATCCGAGCAGTACGTC. It is translated as CASSPGTGLSEQYV.

The J gene is TRBJ2-1, the V gene TRBV6-4; 8 bases fit TRBD2. V lost 0 bases to trimming and J lost 6 bases; unmatched junction nucleotides: 4. Germline CDR1 is MRHNA and CDR2 is SNTAGT. CDR3 length: 15 amino acids. The CDR3 bases are TGTGCCAGCAGTGACTCGGGACTAGAAGGCAATGAGCAGTTCTTC. Its protein product is CASSDSGLEGNEQFF.